The 14 T cell receptor beta chains presented below share a single source sample, sequenced in a study of shared clonotypes between healthy human individuals. Profiled with immunoSEQ multiplex PCR; TCRdb holds only in-frame clones, not every one. The repertoire holds some 1.1 million clones, approximately 80% seen once, with approximately 0.9% in the top ten. The sequencing input was memory CD4+ T cells from PBMCs. Stated subset: CD45RA-negative fraction. The source of these receptors is a man younger than 30 in good health. Some clones in this sample may be carry-over from other donors' samples.

This clone was detected once. This chain links TRBV10-2 with TRBJ2-3; 7 positions match TRBD2. The CDR3 has 15 residues. V lost 6 bases and J lost 4; bases outside the gene matches: 10. Germline V CDR1 and CDR2: WSHSY, SAAADI. The CDR3 region has the DNA TGCGCCAGCAGGGGAGCGGGATTAGGGGCAGATACGCAGTATTTT. It encodes CASRGAGLGADTQYF.

The genes are TRBV11-3 and TRBJ2-3, with D unresolved. Trimming removed 2 bases from V and 0 bases from J, with 6 bases in between. The germline gives CDR1 SGHNT, CDR2 YENEEA. The CDR3 loop spans 14 amino acids. DNA of the CDR3: TGTGCCAGCAGCTTACTCCCTAGCACAGATACGCAGTATTTT. It specifies CASSLLPSTDTQYF.

This chain joins TRBV19 and TRBJ2-3, with TRBD2 matching 10 bases. V shed 1 base and J 4 bases; nucleotides not matched to a gene: 2. The germline V gene has CDR1 LNHDA and CDR2 SQIVND (reference sequence). This CDR3 spans 15 amino acids. The CDR3 DNA follows: TGTGCCAGTAGTATAGCTAGCGGGAGCTCAGATACGCAGTATTTT. It codes for CASSIASGSSDTQYF.

The chain is built from TRBV5-1 and TRBJ2-7, with 8 bases fitting TRBD1. The CDR3 is 15 amino acids. J lost 2 bases, V lost 2 bases, and 6 bases had no gene match. Per germline, CDR1 SGHRS and CDR2 YFSETQ. In DNA form, the CDR3 reads TGCGCCAGCAGCTTTTTGACAGGGGACCCCTACGAGCAGTACTTC. Its protein is CASSFLTGDPYEQYF.

The chain carries TRBV29-1 and TRBJ2-3; 11 nucleotides align to TRBD2. V dropped 7 bases and J dropped 5; count of bases not matched to a gene: 8. The germline V gene has CDR1 SQVTM and CDR2 ANQGSEA. The CDR3 consists of 14 residues. The CDR3 loop is CSALSGRALDTQYF. CDR3 DNA: TGCAGCGCCCTTAGCGGGAGGGCCTTAGATACGCAGTATTTT.

The sample holds a few counts of this clone. V gene TRBV6-5 combines with J gene TRBJ1-1, with 7 bases aligning to TRBD1. V lost 0 bases and J lost 5; bases outside the gene matches: 9. The germline gives CDR1 MNHEY, CDR2 SVGAGI. This CDR3 has 16 amino acids. The CDR3 is CASSYSSWQGGTEAFF. The CDR3 DNA follows: TGTGCCAGCAGTTACTCGAGCTGGCAGGGGGGGACTGAAGCTTTCTTT.

The genes are TRBV4-2 and TRBJ2-7; 13 bases match TRBD2. The CDR3 loop spans 16 amino acids. Germline loops: CDR1 LGHNA, CDR2 YNFKEQ. Unmatched junction bases numbered 5, after V lost 3 bases and J lost 3 bases. The CDR3 sequence: CASSHSTSGRVYEQYF. CDR3 bases: TGTGCCAGCAGCCACTCAACTAGCGGGAGGGTCTACGAGCAGTACTTC.

The chain combines TRBV6-6 with TRBJ1-4, with unresolved D. V was clipped by 6 bases and J by 0 bases, with 11 bases between them. Germline loops: CDR1 MNHNY, CDR2 SVGAGI (reference sequence). This CDR3 contains 15 residues. CDR3: CASSSPGTTNEKLFF. The CDR3 DNA follows: TGTGCCAGCAGCTCTCCAGGAACAACTAATGAAAAACTGTTTTTT.

V gene TRBV18 combines with J gene TRBJ2-3; TRBD2 agrees at 13 bases. The length of the CDR3 is 16 residues. Germline values: CDR1 KGHSH, CDR2 LQKENI. Trimming at V came to 4 bases and at J to 6 bases, leaving 7 bases not matched to a gene. CDR3 loop: CASSRAGTSGEDTQYF. The CDR3 DNA sequence: TGTGCCAGCTCACGAGCGGGGACTAGCGGGGAGGATACGCAGTATTTT.

The chain is built from TRBV6-1 and TRBJ1-2; TRBD1 aligns across 9 bases. This CDR3 contains 12 residues. Germline V gene data show CDR1 as MNHNS and CDR2 as SASEGT. With V trimmed by 7 bases and J by 7 bases, 4 bases remained unmatched. The CDR3 protein is CASMTGGRGYTF. The CDR3 DNA sequence: TGTGCCAGCATGACAGGGGGTCGTGGCTACACCTTC.

The chain recombines TRBV18 with TRBJ2-7; weak D call: TRBD2 (5 bases). Germline CDR1 is KGHSH and CDR2 is LQKENI. The CDR3 spans 14 residues. Trimming cost V 3 bases and J 6 bases, with 15 bases left between them. Here the CDR3 reads CASSPRPTGSEQYF. CDR3 coding DNA: TGTGCCAGCTCACCGCGCCCAACGGGGTCCGAGCAGTACTTC.

Details on this clone: This sample includes further DNA sequences coding for the same CDR3. V and J are TRBV28 and TRBJ1-5; D is perhaps TRBD1 (5 bases). Per the germline V gene, CDR1 is MDHEN and CDR2 is SYDVKM. V lost 4 bases to trimming and J lost 4 bases, with 8 bases between them. The CDR3 runs to 13 residues. As DNA, the CDR3 is TGTGCCAGCAGTTATGACAGAAATCAGCCCCAGCATTTT. Its translation is CASSYDRNQPQHF.

Concerning this clone itself: Other DNA variants within this sample encode the same CDR3. This sequence joins TRBV7-9 and TRBJ2-3; no clear D gene. The CDR3 sequence is 14 residues long. V was clipped by 1 base and J by 0 bases, with 5 bases between them. Germline lookup yields CDR1 SEHNR and CDR2 FQNEAQ (reference sequence). The CDR3 is CASSLGRSTDTQYF. The CDR3 DNA follows: TGTGCCAGCAGCTTAGGACGTAGCACAGATACGCAGTATTTT.

The rearrangement joins TRBV5-1 to TRBJ1-1, with TRBD1 as a possible D gene (5 bases). Trimming stripped 0 bases from V and 6 bases from J, with 15 bases between. This CDR3 is 15 amino acids long. CDR1 is SGHRS, CDR2 YFSETQ, per germline. The CDR3 reads CASSLERGARAEAFF. The CDR3 bases are TGCGCCAGCAGCTTGGAAAGGGGCGCCCGGGCTGAAGCTTTCTTT.